Presented here are 30 T cell receptor beta chains from one specimen sequenced in a study of identical twins. Via MiXCR, TCRdb re-called the 5' RACE reads, giving one row per CDR3 protein. The sample carries more than 400,000 distinct CDR3 sequences, roughly 15% recorded once. The same sample was also used in a study of yellow fever vaccine responses in identical twins.

Sequenced sample: CD4+ T cells sorted from blood. Receptors originate from a woman between 18 and 29 years old in good health.

This clonotype has just a few counts. The chain links TRBV5-1 to TRBJ2-5; TRBD2 agrees at 7 bases. Germline CDR1 is SGHRS and CDR2 is YFSETQ. J gave up 4 bases and V 4 bases, and 10 bases lay outside the gene matches. The CDR3 has 15 amino acids. CDR3 protein: CASSPGLVIAETQYF. For the CDR3, the DNA is TGCGCCAGCAGCCCCGGACTAGTCATCGCAGAGACCCAGTACTTC. Full variable domain (outside the CDR3, taken from reference TRBV5-1 and TRBJ2-5): KAGVTQTPRYLIKTRGQQVTLSCSPISGHRSVSWYQQTPGQGLQFLFEYFSETQRNKGNFPGRFSGRQFSNSRSEMNVSTLELGDSALYLCASSPGLVIAETQYFGPGTRLLVL.

This clonotype showed up just a few times. J is TRBJ2-5 and V is TRBV20-1; D is perhaps TRBD1 (5 bases). The V gene lost 3 bases and the J gene lost 1 base, with 12 bases spanning the gap. This CDR3 region has 14 residues. Per the germline V gene, CDR1 is DFQATT and CDR2 is SNEGSKA (reference sequence). The CDR3 protein is CSARGDSSQETQYF. CDR3 nucleotide sequence: TGCAGTGCTAGGGGCGACAGCAGCCAAGAGACCCAGTACTTC.

This clonotype was observed at least ten times. The chain links TRBV5-1 to TRBJ1-1; no firm D call. Germline CDR1 reads SGHRS; CDR2 reads YFSETQ. This CDR3 has 15 residues. Trimming removed 2 bases from V and 1 base from J, with 12 bases in between. The CDR3 region is CASSLTSTPNTEAFF. The CDR3 DNA reads as TGCGCCAGCAGCTTAACTTCTACACCGAACACTGAAGCTTTCTTT. The whole variable domain, filled in from reference TRBV5-1 and TRBJ1-1, reads KAGVTQTPRYLIKTRGQQVTLSCSPISGHRSVSWYQQTPGQGLQFLFEYFSETQRNKGNFPGRFSGRQFSNSRSEMNVSTLELGDSALYLCASSLTSTPNTEAFFGQGTRLTVV.

The rearrangement joins TRBV6-1 to TRBJ2-1; TRBD2 matches 9 bases. The CDR3 consists of 19 residues. Losses at the gene ends were 5 bases for V and 7 bases for J; bases not matched to a gene: 21. CDR1 is MNHNS, CDR2 SASEGT, per germline. The CDR3 DNA reads as TGTGCCAGCAGTCAATACCGCGGGGGGGCTTCCCGGTGGGGAAATGAGCAGTTCTTC. This translates into CASSQYRGGASRWGNEQFF.

Only one count was recorded for this clonotype. The chain uses TRBV12-5 and TRBJ2-5; 9 bases align to TRBD2. This CDR3 spans 15 amino acids. Unmatched junction bases numbered 4, after V lost 1 base and J lost 4 bases. Germline-derived CDR1 and CDR2 are LGHNT and FRNRAP. DNA of the CDR3: TGTGCTAGTGGTTTGGATAGCGGGAGCCGAGAGACCCAGTACTTC. Amino acids: CASGLDSGSRETQYF.

This clonotype was picked up a small number of times. J is TRBJ2-7 and V is TRBV28; D is uncertain. Trimming left V 5 bases short and J 3 bases short, with 11 bases between. This CDR3 region has 13 residues. Germline-derived CDR1 and CDR2 are MDHEN and SYDVKM. The CDR3 reads CASSTAPLYEQYV. CDR3 DNA sequence: TGTGCCAGCAGTACAGCGCCGCTCTACGAGCAGTACGTC.

V usage is TRBV5-1 and J usage is TRBJ2-2, with 10 bases aligning to TRBD2. The CDR3 spans 21 residues. V shed 5 bases and J 3 bases; nucleotides not matched to a gene: 22. CDR1 and CDR2 (germline): SGHRS, YFSETQ. This CDR3 reads CASRRRRSGGVTRRDTGELFF. In DNA, the CDR3 is TGCGCCAGCAGACGTCGGAGGAGCGGGGGGGTAACTCGGCGAGACACCGGGGAGCTGTTTTTT.

The CDR3 nucleotides are TGTGCCAGCAGCCCAATATCCCGGGACACTGGGGATGGCTACACCTTC. Translation gives CASSPISRDTGDGYTF. The chain combines TRBV7-2 with TRBJ1-2; the D gene is possibly TRBD1 (6 bases). This CDR3 region has 16 residues. Germline V lookup: CDR1 SGHTA, CDR2 FQGNSA. Trimming stripped 5 bases from V and 6 bases from J, with 22 bases between. The full variable domain, completed using reference TRBV7-2 and TRBJ1-2, is GAGVSQSPSNKVTEKGKDVELRCDPISGHTALYWYRQSLGQGLEFLIYFQGNSAPDKSGLPSDRFSAERTGGSVSTLTIQRTQQEDSAVYLCASSPISRDTGDGYTFGSGTRLTVV.

This clonotype showed up just a few times. CDR3 coding DNA: TGTGCCAGCAGCCAAACCGGGGGTTGGCGGGAGACCCAGTACTTC. Its protein product is CASSQTGGWRETQYF. This rearrangement joins TRBV4-2 to TRBJ2-5; D is perhaps TRBD2 (6 bases). The CDR3 has 15 residues. Trimming took 2 bases from V and 5 from J, leaving 15 bases between them. CDR1 is LGHNA, CDR2 YNFKEQ, per germline.

V usage is TRBV20-1 and J usage is TRBJ2-1; tentatively, D is TRBD2 (6 bases). The germline V gene encodes CDR1 DFQATT and CDR2 SNEGSKA (reference sequence). The CDR3 totals 17 residues. The V gene lost 6 bases and the J gene lost 3 bases, with 24 bases spanning the gap. CDR3 sequence: CSAESGSSRGFYNEQFF. The DNA for the CDR3 is TGCAGTGCCGAGTCAGGTAGCAGCCGGGGGTTCTACAATGAGCAGTTCTTC.

The genes are TRBV7-8 and TRBJ1-1; D is possibly TRBD1 (6 bases). This CDR3 has 14 residues. Per germline, CDR1 SGHVS and CDR2 FQNEAQ. Trimming removed 0 bases from V and 5 bases from J, with 10 bases in between. CDR3 in DNA: TGTGCCAGCAGCTTAGCGAACAGGGAGACTGAAGCTTTCTTT. Its translation is CASSLANRETEAFF.

This clonotype was detected only a few times. The chain joins TRBV5-1 to TRBJ2-3; D uncertain. The CDR3 runs to 16 residues. From germline, CDR1 is SGHRS and CDR2 YFSETQ. The V and J ends lost 7 bases and 1 base respectively, with 19 bases between them. CDR3 in amino acids: CASAASRLVGTDTQYF. CDR3 coding DNA: TGCGCCAGCGCGGCCTCTCGGCTTGTTGGCACAGATACGCAGTATTTT.

V and J are TRBV28 and TRBJ2-5, with 7 bases aligning to TRBD1. Germline CDR1 is MDHEN and CDR2 is SYDVKM. This CDR3 has 16 residues. V was pared by 3 bases and J by 5 bases, with 12 bases of the junction left unmatched. CDR3 in amino acids: CASSFPLSDRRETQYF. Here the CDR3 DNA reads TGTGCCAGCAGTTTTCCCCTCTCGGACAGGCGGGAGACCCAGTACTTC.

This clonotype turned up a few times. The rearrangement joins TRBV9 to TRBJ2-1; maybe TRBD2 (7 bases). V gave up 0 bases and J gave up 0 bases, with 16 bases separating them. Germline assignment: CDR1 SGDLS and CDR2 YYNGEE. The CDR3 is made up of 18 amino acids. CDR3 region: CASSVGGGGRGSYNEQFF. The CDR3 DNA follows: TGTGCCAGCAGCGTAGGGGGGGGCGGTCGCGGCTCCTACAATGAGCAGTTCTTC.

Only a few counts were recorded for this clonotype. The rearrangement links TRBV7-6 to TRBJ2-1; D unresolved. CDR1 and CDR2 from the germline V gene are SGHVS and FNYEAQ. CDR3 size: 16 residues. The germline V and J ends were trimmed by 4 bases and 0 bases, with 13 bases remaining between them. The CDR3: CASSSGSRSSYNEQFF. Written as DNA, the CDR3 is TGTGCCAGCAGCTCTGGGTCAAGGAGCTCCTACAATGAGCAGTTCTTC.

This clonotype was observed a few times. The chain recombines TRBV20-1 with TRBJ2-1; 8 bases map to TRBD2. This CDR3 has 18 residues. V lost 2 bases to trimming and J lost 0 bases; unmatched junction nucleotides: 12. The germline V gene has CDR1 DFQATT and CDR2 SNEGSKA (reference sequence). As DNA, the CDR3 is TGCAGTGCTAGACCCGGAGGTAGCGGGATTAGCTCCTACAATGAGCAGTTCTTC. Translating gives CSARPGGSGISSYNEQFF.

The V call is TRBV27, the J call TRBJ2-5, with 9 bases identical to TRBD1. The V and J ends lost 4 bases and 3 bases, in that order; junction bases with no gene match: 6. The CDR3 covers 15 residues. Per the germline V gene, CDR1 is MNHEY and CDR2 is SMNVEV (reference sequence). CDR3 in DNA: TGTGCCAGCAGTTCAGGGGACAGGGTAAAAGAGACCCAGTACTTC. This codes for CASSSGDRVKETQYF.

This chain connects TRBV29-1 to TRBJ2-5; 8 nucleotides line up with TRBD2. Losses at the gene ends were 8 bases for V and 4 bases for J; bases not matched to a gene: 6. Germline CDR1 reads SQVTM; CDR2 reads ANQGSEA. The CDR3 contains 12 residues. CDR3 in amino acids: CSTTSGTETQYF. The CDR3 DNA reads as TGCAGCACTACTAGCGGCACAGAGACCCAGTACTTC.

This clonotype was observed a handful of times. This chain connects TRBV10-3 to TRBJ2-1, with 14 bases identical to TRBD2. This CDR3 spans 16 amino acids. Germline trimming cut 9 bases from V and 6 bases from J; bases unmatched to any gene: 10. Per germline, CDR1 ENHRY and CDR2 SYGVKD. CDR3 in amino acids: CAITGTSGSLSNEQFF. CDR3 in DNA: TGTGCCATTACCGGGACTAGCGGGAGTTTATCCAATGAGCAGTTCTTC.

A few counts support this clonotype. The V call is TRBV5-1, the J call TRBJ2-4, with D perhaps matching TRBD1 (6 bases). The CDR3 consists of 14 residues. Germline-derived CDR1 and CDR2 are SGHRS and YFSETQ. Trimming took off 4 bases at V and 9 bases at J, with 17 bases between the two ends. CDR3 nucleotide sequence: TGCGCCAGCAGCCCGTCGGACAGTGTTGGCATTCAGTACTTC. The encoded protein is CASSPSDSVGIQYF.

The J gene is TRBJ2-5, the V gene TRBV7-9; D not certain. The germline V gene encodes CDR1 SEHNR and CDR2 FQNEAQ (reference sequence). Trimming took off 8 bases at V and 1 base at J, with 11 bases between the two ends. The CDR3 spans 13 residues. The CDR3 sequence: CASSEHLQETQYF. The CDR3 DNA sequence: TGTGCCAGCTCCGAACACCTCCAAGAGACCCAGTACTTC. The whole variable domain, filled in from reference TRBV7-9 and TRBJ2-5, reads DTGVSQNPRHKITKRGQNVTFRCDPISEHNRLYWYRQTLGQGPEFLTYFQNEAQLEKSRLLSDRFSAERPKGSFSTLEIQRTEQGDSAMYLCASSEHLQETQYFGPGTRLLVL.

This clonotype was detected only a few times. The chain links TRBV11-2 to TRBJ2-7; D might be TRBD2 (6 bases). V lost 5 bases and J 7 bases, leaving 15 bases between the germline ends. This CDR3 has 13 amino acids. Germline V gene lookup returns CDR1 SGHAT and CDR2 FQNNGV. The CDR3 DNA sequence: TGTGCCAGCAGCCCCCGCGGGGACGGGGAGCAGTACTTC. This gives the protein CASSPRGDGEQYF.

A few counts support this clonotype. The gene calls are TRBV20-1 and TRBJ2-7; possible D gene TRBD1, 5 bases. The germline V gene has CDR1 DFQATT and CDR2 SNEGSKA (reference sequence). This CDR3 has 15 residues. Trimming shortened V by 1 base and J by 4 bases, and 17 bases separated the two germline ends. CDR3 in DNA: TGCAGTGCTAGAGCCTGGGGCCCCGAGCAGTACGAGCAGTACTTC. This encodes CSARAWGPEQYEQYF.

This clonotype has a handful of counts. This rearrangement joins TRBV11-2 to TRBJ2-5; possible D gene TRBD2, 5 bases. The CDR3 spans 10 residues. Germline CDR1 reads SGHAT; CDR2 reads FQNNGV. CDR3 protein: CATGGETQYF. CDR3 DNA: TGTGCGACGGGCGGGGAGACCCAGTACTTC.

This clonotype was found many times. The gene calls are TRBV7-6 and TRBJ2-3; 10 nucleotides agree with TRBD2. This CDR3 has 20 amino acids. Germline V gene sequence: CDR1 SGHVS, CDR2 FNYEAQ. V lost 1 base to trimming and J lost 2 bases; unmatched junction nucleotides: 15. CDR3 in amino acids: CASSLDLSLAGDPYTDTQYF. In DNA, the CDR3 is TGTGCCAGCAGCTTAGATCTGTCCCTAGCGGGGGATCCCTACACAGATACGCAGTATTTT.

The J gene is TRBJ2-3, the V gene TRBV7-2; 8 nucleotides line up with TRBD2. CDR3 size: 15 residues. J lost 4 bases, V lost 7 bases, and 10 bases had no gene match. Per germline, CDR1 SGHTA and CDR2 FQGNSA. The DNA of the CDR3 is TGTGCCAGCACCGTCGGGGGGGGTGGCTCAGATACGCAGTATTTT. This translates into CASTVGGGGSDTQYF.

This chain's CDR3 is CSALAGNNEQFF. CDR3 sequence (DNA): TGCAGTGCGTTAGCGGGGAACAATGAGCAGTTCTTC. V gene TRBV20-1 combines with J gene TRBJ2-1; 8 nucleotides align to TRBD2. J was trimmed by 5 bases and V by 6 bases; bases with no gene match: 3. Germline assignment: CDR1 DFQATT and CDR2 SNEGSKA (reference sequence). The length of the CDR3 is 12 residues.

This clonotype was detected ten times or more. The chain combines TRBV27 with TRBJ2-7; perhaps D is TRBD1 or TRBD2 (7 bases each). Trimming cost V 0 bases and J 5 bases, with 14 bases left between them. This CDR3 is 15 amino acids long. Germline values: CDR1 MNHEY, CDR2 SMNVEV (reference sequence). As DNA, the CDR3 is TGTGCCAGCAGTTTATCCTCCAGGGGGGGTCACGAGCAGTACTTC. It codes for CASSLSSRGGHEQYF.

Notes on this clonotype: A junction end diverges from the germline sequence, so it may reflect a read error. The chain recombines TRBV20-1 with TRBJ2-5; 10 nucleotides line up with TRBD1. The length of the CDR3 is 16 residues. Looked up from germline, CDR1 is DFQATT and CDR2 is SNEGSKA (reference sequence). The DNA for the CDR3 is TGCTGTGCTAATAGCCCTGGGACAGGGGCGGAAGAGACCCAGTACTTC. The encoded protein is CCANSPGTGAEETQYF.

V usage is TRBV29-1 and J usage is TRBJ2-3; 8 nucleotides line up with TRBD1. Losses at the gene ends were 2 bases for V and 8 bases for J; bases not matched to a gene: 3. The CDR3 has 12 amino acids. Germline V gene lookup returns CDR1 SQVTM and CDR2 ANQGSEA. As DNA, the CDR3 is TGCAGCGTTGAAAGGACAGGGAGTACGCAGTATTTT. It codes for CSVERTGSTQYF.